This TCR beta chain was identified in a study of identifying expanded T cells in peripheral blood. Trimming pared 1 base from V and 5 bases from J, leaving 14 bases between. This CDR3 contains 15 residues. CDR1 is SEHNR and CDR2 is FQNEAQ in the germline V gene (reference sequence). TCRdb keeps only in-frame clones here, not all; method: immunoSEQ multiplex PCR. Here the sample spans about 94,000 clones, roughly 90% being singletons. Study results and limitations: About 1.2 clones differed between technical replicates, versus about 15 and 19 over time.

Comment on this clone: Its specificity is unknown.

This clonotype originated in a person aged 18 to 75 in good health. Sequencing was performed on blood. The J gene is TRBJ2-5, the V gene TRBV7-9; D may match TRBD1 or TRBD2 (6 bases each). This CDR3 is CASSLVRGRLETQYF. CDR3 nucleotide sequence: TGTGCCAGCAGCTTAGTACGGGGGCGGTTGGAGACCCAGTACTTC.